This TCR beta chain originates from a study of cytomegalovirus exposure and HLA in healthy donors. The wider study: Researchers previously reported finding roughly 120 million unique TCR beta sequences from 170 million or so T cells.

This clone was counted once. Its antigen is still unknown. Overall study results and limits: Most CMV-associated TCR beta chains were later found to appear HLA-restricted. The likely origin of a cluster of highly shared sequence variants was a sequencing artifact.

PCR employed 60 Vbeta and 13 Jbeta primers. Libraries were prepared by immunoSEQ multiplex PCR; TCRdb keeps only in-frame clonotypes and omits some of them. The table records tens of thousands of clones, around 80% of them present only once. Germline V gene sequence: CDR1 ENHRY, CDR2 SYGVKD. The CDR3 contains 14 residues. Trimming took off 3 bases at V and 0 bases at J, with 8 bases between the two ends. V and J are TRBV10-3 and TRBJ1-1, with a possible D match to TRBD1 (6 bases). The sequenced sample consisted of PBMCs. The receptor comes from a woman in her 30s in good health and CMV-seronegative. CDR3 DNA: TGTGCCATCAGTGAAGGGACACTGAACACTGAAGCTTTCTTT. Residues: CAISEGTLNTEAFF.